The 2 T cell receptor beta chains below come from one sample, sequenced in a study of blood T cell repertoires in COVID-19. Profiled with immunoSEQ multiplex PCR; TCRdb holds only in-frame clones, not every one. Here the sample spans approximately 180,000 clones, about 93% being singletons. The sequenced sample was peripheral blood. The receptors were gathered from a man aged 45-65 years with acute or convalescent COVID-19.

In its sample, this clone was seen once. J is TRBJ1-5 and V is TRBV27, with 12 bases lining up with TRBD1. This CDR3 is 15 amino acids long. V was pared by 10 bases and J by 5 bases, with 9 bases of the junction left unmatched. Germline CDR1 MNHEY, CDR2 SMNVEV (reference sequence). The CDR3 loop is CATKGQGATDQPQHF. CDR3 sequence (DNA): TGTGCCACCAAGGGACAGGGGGCGACAGATCAGCCCCAGCATTTT.

This chain connects TRBV29-1 to TRBJ2-7; no reliable D call. The CDR3 runs to 11 residues. The V gene lost 1 base and the J gene lost 6 bases, with 7 bases spanning the gap. The germline V gene has CDR1 SQVTM and CDR2 ANQGSEA. The CDR3 region is CSVEGPGEQYF. In nucleotides, the CDR3 is TGCAGCGTTGAAGGACCGGGCGAGCAGTACTTC.